These T cell receptor beta chains were read from a single sample in a study of T cells in Graves' hyperthyroidism and ophthalmopathy. One entry per CDR3 protein, called by TCRdb with MiXCR from the multiplex PCR reads. The sample yields a few hundred thousand distinct CDR3 sequences, about 16% seen once. The sequenced sample consisted of blood. These receptors came from a man aged 40-49 years with Graves' hyperthyroidism. The CDR3 runs from the conserved cysteine through the conserved F or W. A row's size may be missing; if present it is once, few, many or a size class.

CDR3 length,V gene,clone size,J gene,CDR3 protein
13,TRBV20-1,many,TRBJ2-7,CSAAGQGEYEQYF
14,TRBV6-6,few,TRBJ1-2,CASSYSRGVEGYTF
17,TRBV5-1,many,TRBJ2-5,CASSLARAGAAQETQYF
13,TRBV11-2,-,TRBJ2-7,CASSLSSVNEQYF
18,TRBV6-2/TRBV6-3,-,TRBJ2-1,CASSRLRLPGQGSNEQFF
17,TRBV7-3,-,TRBJ1-4,CASSRLAGGQGREKLFF
15,TRBV11-2,-,TRBJ2-2,CASSLAGLQTGELFF
12,TRBV6-2/TRBV6-3,many,TRBJ1-1,CASRPTGGEAFF
13,TRBV14,-,TRBJ2-7,CASSRVTGYEQYF
15,TRBV6-2/TRBV6-3,many,TRBJ2-7,CASSYPRDSSYEQYF
18,TRBV20-1,few,TRBJ2-6,CSARDAGLPNSGANVLTF
14,TRBV9,few,TRBJ2-5,CASSVGNRQETQYF
14,TRBV12-3/TRBV12-4,many,TRBJ1-2,CASVTTLRPYGYTF
13,TRBV7-2,many,TRBJ1-5,CASSQWSNQPQHF
14,TRBV5-1,many,TRBJ2-3,CASSLAGGEDTQYF
15,TRBV9,-,TRBJ2-1,CASRNSGGDLNEQFF
15,TRBV9,many,TRBJ1-1,CASSVETGWSTEAFF
12,TRBV6-1,many,TRBJ1-3,CASSNRGNTIYF
14,TRBV7-2,many,TRBJ1-2,CASSFDRANYGYTF
13,TRBV3-1,many,TRBJ2-7,CASSPLSGIEQYF
12,TRBV3-1,many,TRBJ1-1,CASRRADTEAFF
13,TRBV20-1,many,TRBJ2-2,CSAHRGGTGELFF
16,TRBV9,many,TRBJ2-1,CASSVGRQGVWNEQFF
16,TRBV5-1,many,TRBJ2-7,CASSTGDTTLSYEQYF
16,TRBV5-4,few,TRBJ1-1,CASSLGVGEVHTEAFF
15,TRBV7-6,few,TRBJ2-3,CASSLVGTSTDTQYF
16,TRBV7-9,-,TRBJ2-1,CASSLVIQGIYNEQFF
16,TRBV28,many,TRBJ2-7,CASSPWEQGIGYEQYF
14,TRBV7-3,-,TRBJ2-1,CASSSSGPRDEQFF
17,TRBV5-4,few,TRBJ1-2,CASSLGTVGGTNYGYTF
14,TRBV7-2,-,TRBJ2-1,CASSLGLSNNEQFF
17,TRBV3-1,many,TRBJ2-1,CASSYRRDSSSYNEQFF
13,TRBV2,many,TRBJ2-5,CASSEGPRETQYF
12,TRBV5-1,few,TRBJ2-7,CASSLTGVEQYF
14,TRBV7-8,-,TRBJ1-1,CASSFNGVGTEAFF
13,TRBV18,many,TRBJ2-3,CASSPTGLDTQYF
14,TRBV18,-,TRBJ2-7,CASSPPPGLREQYF
16,TRBV5-5,many,TRBJ2-3,CASSFQTSGGSDTQYF
15,TRBV7-8,many,TRBJ2-7,CASSLVGGGPYEQYF
15,TRBV7-8,many,TRBJ1-5,CASSLGGQGYQPQHF
14,TRBV7-2,many,TRBJ2-7,CASSLAGSWAEQYF
15,TRBV5-1,many,TRBJ1-4,CASSSTGERGEKLFF
12,TRBV6-1,many,TRBJ1-2,CASRSGVEGYTF
14,TRBV6-2/TRBV6-3,-,TRBJ2-5,CASSSGEGGETQYF
15,TRBV6-1,many,TRBJ2-5,CASSLLGGTQETQYF
13,TRBV12-3/TRBV12-4,many,TRBJ1-4,CASSLTGGEKLFF
11,TRBV29-1,-,TRBJ1-2,CSVVRSGGYTF
17,TRBV2,-,TRBJ2-1,CASSEPEDSSFNNEQFF
13,TRBV7-2,many,TRBJ2-5,CASSLSAGETQYF
15,TRBV4-3,few,TRBJ2-7,CASSQDLTGGLEQYF
14,TRBV3-1,-,TRBJ1-6,CASSPTGIDSPLHF
13,TRBV20-1,many,TRBJ1-5,CSARGGVNQPQHF
15,TRBV19,few,TRBJ2-3,CASSNSAEPTDTQYF
19,TRBV10-1,-,TRBJ2-1,CASSEIRGALAVNYNEQFF
14,TRBV30,few,TRBJ1-3,CAWSRTSSGNTIYF